This note documents a single T cell receptor beta chain sequence. These data belong to a study of shared clonotypes between healthy human individuals. Naive CD8 cells lacked CD45RO, underwent positive selection for CCR7 and left out terminally differentiated effector memory CD45RA+ cells. V lost 4 bases, J lost 3 bases, and 16 bases lay in between. The V gene's germline CDR1 is SGDLS and CDR2 YYNGEE. The CDR3 runs to 15 residues. Each subset's genomic DNA was shared equally among a number of immunoSEQ plates. The repertoire was sequenced with immunoSEQ multiplex PCR; TCRdb's copy has only in-frame clones and lacks some. Among under 2,000,000 clones listed, about 95% were seen once.

The clonotype was recovered from a young man in good health. Input material: naive CD8+ T cells sorted from blood. The chain is built from TRBV9 and TRBJ1-2; possibly TRBD1 for D (5 bases). CDR3 nucleotides: TGTGCCAGCAGCCTCCAGGGAGGGCGGGACTATGGCTACACCTTC. It translates to CASSLQGGRDYGYTF.